This T cell receptor beta chain was obtained from a study of shared clonotypes between healthy human individuals. On the study more broadly: Per donor, CD8 memory used one plate, CD8 naive used two, CD4 memory used three and CD4 naive used three.

Germline V gene lookup returns CDR1 KGHSH and CDR2 LQKENI. CDR3 length equals 14 residues. Between the trimmed V and J ends, which lost 0 bases and 3 bases, there was a span of 8 bases. Donors had no recently reported acute infections or vaccinations and were HIV-negative. Genomic DNA per cell subset filled all wells of several immunoSEQ plates. Original analysis: Filtering differed, since immunoSEQ gave only junction sequences and no quality scores. Repertoires were generated with immunoSEQ multiplex PCR, while TCRdb's copy carries only in-frame clones and drops some. That table furnishes V, J and clone size, whereas the DNA furnished D and trimming. Altogether more than 2,000,000 clones are present, 80% to 95% being singletons, with the ten largest covering 0.35% to 0.5%.

The chain couples TRBV18 to TRBJ1-2, with D tentatively TRBD1 (5 bases). This clonotype originated in a man younger than 35 in good health. Some clones in this sample may be carry-over from other donors' samples. Sample: naive CD4+ T cells from PBMCs. Subset reported: CD45RA+ positively selected. CDR3 in amino acids: CASSPPEGHYGYTF. The CDR3, as DNA: TGTGCCAGCTCACCACCGGAGGGGCACTATGGCTACACCTTC.